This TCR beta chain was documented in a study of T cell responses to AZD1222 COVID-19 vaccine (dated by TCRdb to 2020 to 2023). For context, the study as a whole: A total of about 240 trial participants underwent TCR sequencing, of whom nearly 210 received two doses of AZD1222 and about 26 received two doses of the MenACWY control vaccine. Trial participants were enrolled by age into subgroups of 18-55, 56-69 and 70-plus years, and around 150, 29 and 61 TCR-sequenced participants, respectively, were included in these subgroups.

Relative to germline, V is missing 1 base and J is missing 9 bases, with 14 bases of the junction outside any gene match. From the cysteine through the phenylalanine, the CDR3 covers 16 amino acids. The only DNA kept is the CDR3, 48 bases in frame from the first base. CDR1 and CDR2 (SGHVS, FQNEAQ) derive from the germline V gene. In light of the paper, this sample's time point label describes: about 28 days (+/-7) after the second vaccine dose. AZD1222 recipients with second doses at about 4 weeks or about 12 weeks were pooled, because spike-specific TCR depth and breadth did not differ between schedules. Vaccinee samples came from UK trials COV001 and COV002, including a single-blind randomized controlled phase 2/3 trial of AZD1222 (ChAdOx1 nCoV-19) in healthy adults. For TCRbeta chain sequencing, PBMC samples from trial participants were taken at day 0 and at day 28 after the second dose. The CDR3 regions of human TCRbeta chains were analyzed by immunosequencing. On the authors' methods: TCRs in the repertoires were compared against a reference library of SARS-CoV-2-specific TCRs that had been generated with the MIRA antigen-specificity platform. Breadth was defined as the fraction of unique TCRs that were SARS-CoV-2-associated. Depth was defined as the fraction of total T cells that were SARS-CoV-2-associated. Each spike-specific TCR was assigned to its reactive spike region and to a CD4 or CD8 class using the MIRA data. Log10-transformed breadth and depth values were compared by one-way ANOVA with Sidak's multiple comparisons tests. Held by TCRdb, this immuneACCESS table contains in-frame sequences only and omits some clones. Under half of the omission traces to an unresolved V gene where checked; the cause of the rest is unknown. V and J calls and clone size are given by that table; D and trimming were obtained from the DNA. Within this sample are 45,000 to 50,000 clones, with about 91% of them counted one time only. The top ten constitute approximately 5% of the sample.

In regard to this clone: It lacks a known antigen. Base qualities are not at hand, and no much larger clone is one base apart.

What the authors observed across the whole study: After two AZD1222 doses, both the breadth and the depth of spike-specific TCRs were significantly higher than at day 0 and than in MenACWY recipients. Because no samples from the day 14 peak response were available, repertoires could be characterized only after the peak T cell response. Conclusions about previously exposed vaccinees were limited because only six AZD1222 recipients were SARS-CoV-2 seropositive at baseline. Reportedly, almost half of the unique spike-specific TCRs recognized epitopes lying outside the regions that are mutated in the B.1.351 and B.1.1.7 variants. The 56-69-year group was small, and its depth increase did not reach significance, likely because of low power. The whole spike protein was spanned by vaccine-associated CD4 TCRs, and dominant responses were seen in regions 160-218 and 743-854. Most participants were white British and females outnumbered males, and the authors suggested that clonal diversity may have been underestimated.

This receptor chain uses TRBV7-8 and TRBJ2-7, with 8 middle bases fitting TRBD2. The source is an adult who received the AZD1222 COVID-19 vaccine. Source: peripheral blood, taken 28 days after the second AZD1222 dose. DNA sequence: TGTGCCAGCAGCTTAGGTGCGGCCGTGGACGGGAGGGGGCAGTACTTC. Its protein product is CASSLGAAVDGRGQYF. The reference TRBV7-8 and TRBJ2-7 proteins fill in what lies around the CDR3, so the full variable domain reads GAGVSQSPRYKVAKRGQDVALRCDPISGHVSLFWYQQALGQGPEFLTYFQNEAQLDKSGLPSDRFFAERPEGSVSTLKIQRTQQEDSAVYLCASSLGAAVDGRGQYFGPGTRLTVT.